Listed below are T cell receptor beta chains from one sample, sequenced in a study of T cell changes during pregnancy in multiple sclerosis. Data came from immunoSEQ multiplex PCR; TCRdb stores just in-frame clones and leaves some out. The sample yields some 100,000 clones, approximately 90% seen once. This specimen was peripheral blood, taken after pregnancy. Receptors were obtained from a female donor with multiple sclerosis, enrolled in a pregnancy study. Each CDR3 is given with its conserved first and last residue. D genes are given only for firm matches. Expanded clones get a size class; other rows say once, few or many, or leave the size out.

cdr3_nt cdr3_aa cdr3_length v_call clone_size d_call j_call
TGTGCCAGCAGTTTTGAGGGGGACCTATACGAGCAGTACTTC CASSFEGDLYEQYF 14 TRBV28 NA NA TRBJ2-7
TGTGCCAGCAGCTTGGGGGCCTATGGCTACACCTTC CASSLGAYGYTF 12 TRBV11-3 NA NA TRBJ1-2
TGTGCCAGTAGTAAGAGGATGAGGGGGACAGGGTCTGAAAAACTGTTTTTT CASSKRMRGTGSEKLFF 17 TRBV19 NA TRBD1 TRBJ1-4
TGCGCCAGCAGCCAAGAGGTACAGGGGTATCAGCCCCAGCATTTT CASSQEVQGYQPQHF 15 TRBV4-3 NA TRBD1 TRBJ1-5
TGTGCCAGCTCAGAACAGAGTCCTCCCGCGTTC CASSEQSPPAF 11 TRBV18 NA NA TRBJ2-7
TGCGCCAGCAGCCAAGATGGGGACAGGGCCTACGAGCAGTACTTC CASSQDGDRAYEQYF 15 TRBV4-1 NA TRBD1 TRBJ2-7
TGTGCCAGCAGTTGGACAGGCCCGAACTACGAGCAGTACTTC CASSWTGPNYEQYF 14 TRBV5-6 NA TRBD1 TRBJ2-7
TGTGCCAGCAGTTACTCACAGGGATTCAGCTATGGCTACACCTTC CASSYSQGFSYGYTF 15 TRBV6-6 NA NA TRBJ1-2
TGTGCCAGCAGCAGCGGTTTTTCCTACAATGAGCAGTTCTTC CASSSGFSYNEQFF 14 TRBV2 NA NA TRBJ2-1
TGCGCCAGCAGCTCGACAGGGATTGGAGAGCAGTACTTC CASSSTGIGEQYF 13 TRBV5-1 NA TRBD1 TRBJ2-7
TGTGCCAGCAGCCTTACACTAGCGAGCTCCTACAATGAGCAGTTCTTC CASSLTLASSYNEQFF 16 TRBV6-6 NA TRBD2 TRBJ2-1
TGTGCCAGCAGCCCGGGCGTGGGGGCGCCCGGCAATCAGCCCCAGCATTTT CASSPGVGAPGNQPQHF 17 TRBV28 NA NA TRBJ1-5
TGTGCCAGCAGCTCCGGGGGAATTAAGCCCTACAATGAGCAGTTCTTC CASSSGGIKPYNEQFF 16 TRBV7-9 NA NA TRBJ2-1
TGCGCCAGCCGAACGGGGTTCTCTGAAGCTTTCTTT CASRTGFSEAFF 12 TRBV5-1 few NA TRBJ1-1